This T cell receptor beta chain was captured by sequencing in a study of T cells after yellow fever vaccination. General study results and limits: Contamination by abundant bulk-population clonotypes could be present in FACS-sorted repertoires. When the response was secondary, it was weaker but reached its peak faster, day 5 versus 15. Subsequent to the booster, the majority of primary-vaccination clones reappeared (roughly 97% CD4, about 90% CD8).

This clonotype was seen ten or more times. Its target is not known. J gave up 11 bases and V 1 base, and 6 bases lay outside the gene matches. The germline gives CDR1 LGHNT, CDR2 FRNRAP. The CDR3 is made up of 13 amino acids. TCRdb independently ran MiXCR on the 5' RACE reads; one entry per CDR3 protein. The table has about 210,000 distinct CDR3 sequences, under 3.5% seen once; the top ten hold around 3.3%. V and J are TRBV12-5 and TRBJ1-2, with 8 nucleotides matching TRBD1. The sequencing used CD4+ T cells sorted from PBMCs, collected 10 days after the yellow fever booster vaccination. The sequence derives from a man between 18 and 29 years old who received the YFV17D yellow fever vaccine. CDR3 protein: CASGLETGGIYTF. In DNA form, the CDR3 reads TGTGCTAGTGGTTTGGAAACAGGGGGTATTTACACCTTC.